These 26 T cell receptor beta chains originate from one sample sequenced in a study of T cell responses to AZD1222 COVID-19 vaccine. Libraries were prepared by immunoSEQ multiplex PCR; TCRdb keeps only in-frame clonotypes and omits some of them. The repertoire includes some 110,000 clones, more than 70% of them detected once, and about 4.4% sits in the top ten. Sequencing used peripheral blood, obtained 28 days after the second AZD1222 dose. Every receptor here comes from an adult who received the AZD1222 COVID-19 vaccine.

This clone was found a few times. This chain connects TRBV6-5 to TRBJ1-6; D possibly corresponds to TRBD1 (5 bases). From germline, CDR1 is MNHEY and CDR2 SVGAGI. The length of the CDR3 is 13 residues. V was cut by 2 bases and J by 7 bases, with 6 bases left in between. In DNA form, the CDR3 reads TGTGCCAGCAGTTACGAGGGGAATTCACCCCTCCACTTT. Its protein is CASSYEGNSPLHF.

The gene calls are TRBV6-5 and TRBJ2-2; 9 bases line up with TRBD1. CDR1 MNHEY and CDR2 SVGAGI come from the germline V gene. CDR3 length: 15 amino acids. V shed 1 base, J shed 7 bases, and the junction held 4 bases outside the gene matches. Written as DNA, the CDR3 is TGTGCCAGCAGTTACTTGACAGGGGGGGACGGGGAGCTGTTTTTT. This codes for CASSYLTGGDGELFF.

The chain couples TRBV27 to TRBJ2-3, with D possibly being TRBD1 or TRBD2 (6 bases each). This CDR3 has 17 amino acids. Germline CDR1 is MNHEY and CDR2 is SMNVEV (reference sequence). Trimming cost V 5 bases and J 2 bases, with 20 bases left between them. CDR3: CASSPGWGRGHTDTQYF. Here the CDR3 DNA reads TGTGCCAGCAGTCCCGGGTGGGGGCGGGGCCACACAGATACGCAGTATTTT.

The V call is TRBV5-1, the J call TRBJ2-5, with no clear D. The V end was cut by 2 bases, the J end by 1 base, with 6 bases between. CDR3 length: 13 residues. The germline V gene encodes CDR1 SGHRS and CDR2 YFSETQ. The CDR3 protein is CASSFNSQETQYF. The CDR3 bases are TGCGCCAGCAGCTTCAACAGCCAAGAGACCCAGTACTTC.

The gene calls are TRBV6-5 and TRBJ2-3; TRBD1 might be the D (6 bases). Trimming pared 6 bases from V and 6 bases from J, leaving 13 bases between. This CDR3 comprises 13 residues. Germline CDR1 reads MNHEY; CDR2 reads SVGAGI. The CDR3 protein is CASSPTGLDTQYF. DNA of the CDR3: TGTGCCAGCAGCCCAACAGGGTTGGATACGCAGTATTTT.

The chain is built from TRBV27 and TRBJ2-7, with D perhaps TRBD1 (6 bases). V lost 3 bases to trimming and J lost 2 bases, with 17 bases between them. Per germline, CDR1 MNHEY and CDR2 SMNVEV (reference sequence). The CDR3 has 16 residues. The DNA of the CDR3 is TGTGCCAGCAGTTTTCAGGGGCCCCCTGGGACCTACGAGCAGTACTTC. Translated: CASSFQGPPGTYEQYF.

This clone was counted only a few times. The V call is TRBV12-3 or TRBV12-4, the J call TRBJ1-3; D not resolved. The CDR3 extends over 13 amino acids. Deletions cut 3 bases from V and 6 bases from J, with 9 bases between. The CDR3 protein is CASSLGWENTIYF. DNA of the CDR3: TGTGCCAGCAGTTTGGGCTGGGAAAACACCATATATTTT.

V and J are TRBV6-5 and TRBJ2-7; TRBD1 agrees at 8 bases. With 7 bases clipped from V and 2 bases from J, the junction kept 10 bases outside the gene matches. Germline-derived CDR1 and CDR2 are MNHEY and SVGAGI. CDR3 size: 15 residues. The CDR3 DNA sequence: TGTGCCAGCATCATCCGGGACAGGTCTACCTACGAGCAGTACTTC. Protein sequence: CASIIRDRSTYEQYF.

The rearrangement links TRBV5-4 to TRBJ1-6; D remains ambiguous. Trimming removed 5 bases from V and 5 bases from J, with 14 bases in between. This CDR3 has 15 residues. Germline loops: CDR1 SGHNT, CDR2 YYREEE (reference sequence). The CDR3 region has the DNA TGTGCCAGCAGTACCAGCAGAGGGAATAATTCACCCCTCCACTTT. Encoded protein: CASSTSRGNNSPLHF.

This chain joins TRBV2 and TRBJ2-7; D gene ambiguous. V dropped 5 bases and J dropped 3 bases, with 14 bases sitting between them. CDR1 is SNHLY, CDR2 FYNNEI, per germline. The CDR3 has 14 amino acids. The CDR3 DNA is TGTGCCAGCAGTTTTGGTTGGCCTCGCTACGAGCAGTACTTC. Its protein product is CASSFGWPRYEQYF. The full variable domain, in which reference TRBV2 and TRBJ2-7 provide the parts outside the CDR3, is EPEVTQTPSHQVTQMGQEVILRCVPISNHLYFYWYRQILGQKVEFLVSFYNNEISEKSEIFDDQFSVERPDGSNFTLKIRSTKLEDSAMYFCASSFGWPRYEQYFGPGTRLTVT.

The V and J genes are TRBV18 and TRBJ1-4, with TRBD1 identical over 7 bases. The CDR3 is 13 residues long. V gave up 3 bases and J gave up 12 bases; unmatched junction bases: 7. Germline V gene lookup returns CDR1 KGHSH and CDR2 LQKENI. CDR3 coding DNA: TGTGCCAGCTCACCGGGACAGAGCTGGGAACTGTTTTTT. Protein sequence: CASSPGQSWELFF.

The chain carries TRBV2 and TRBJ1-5, with 7 bases aligning to TRBD1. Germline V lookup: CDR1 SNHLY, CDR2 FYNNEI. The CDR3 contains 14 residues. Trimming at V came to 7 bases and at J to 7 bases, leaving 10 bases not matched to a gene. This CDR3 is CASTLGQGDQPQHF. The CDR3 DNA is TGTGCCAGCACCCTAGGGCAGGGGGACCAGCCCCAGCATTTT.

This chain joins TRBV19 and TRBJ2-1; 7 bases map to TRBD2. The CDR3 runs to 13 residues. The junction had 5 bases not matched to a gene; V was cut back by 9 bases and J by 3 bases. Germline CDR1 LNHDA, CDR2 SQIVND (reference sequence). In nucleotides, the CDR3 is TGTGCCAGCCGACTAGCCCTCTACAATGAGCAGTTCTTC. Translation gives CASRLALYNEQFF.

This clone was seen a single time. V and J are TRBV28 and TRBJ2-4, with TRBD2 matching 7 bases. Trimming took 1 base from V and 0 from J; bases not matched to a gene: 3. Germline CDR1 is MDHEN and CDR2 is SYDVKM. The CDR3 loop spans 16 amino acids. CDR3 region: CASSLLGGVAKNIQYF. The CDR3 nucleotides are TGTGCCAGCAGTTTATTGGGGGGGGTAGCCAAAAACATTCAGTACTTC.

The chain uses TRBV6-5 and TRBJ2-2; 8 nucleotides align to TRBD2. J lost 1 base, V lost 8 bases, and 3 bases had no gene match. The germline CDR1 and CDR2 sequences are MNHEY and SVGAGI. The CDR3 is 14 amino acids. The CDR3: CASGSGGNTGELFF. CDR3 nucleotide sequence: TGTGCCAGCGGGAGCGGGGGGAACACCGGGGAGCTGTTTTTT.

V and J are TRBV10-3 and TRBJ1-3; unclear D gene. The CDR3 extends over 13 amino acids. V dropped 7 bases and J dropped 0 bases, with 7 bases sitting between them. From germline, CDR1 is ENHRY and CDR2 SYGVKD. This chain's CDR3 is CAITGDSGNTIYF. The CDR3 nucleotides are TGTGCCATCACAGGCGACTCTGGAAACACCATATATTTT.

The chain combines TRBV6-5 with TRBJ1-6; 8 bases are a match to TRBD1. Trimming took 4 bases from V and 4 from J; bases not matched to a gene: 3. Germline lookup yields CDR1 MNHEY and CDR2 SVGAGI. The CDR3 runs 15 residues. CDR3 in amino acids: CASSFQGAYNSPLHF. The CDR3 nucleotides read TGTGCCAGCAGTTTCCAGGGGGCATATAATTCACCCCTCCACTTT.

The rearrangement links TRBV2 to TRBJ1-2; tentative D call: TRBD1 (6 bases). V was cut by 6 bases and J by 8 bases, with 13 bases left in between. The CDR3 is made up of 12 amino acids. CDR1 and CDR2 from the germline V gene are SNHLY and FYNNEI. In DNA, the CDR3 is TGTGCCAGCAGGTTAACAGGGTACGGCTACACCTTC. This codes for CASRLTGYGYTF.

This chain uses TRBV2 with TRBJ2-1; TRBD2 is a possible D gene (6 bases). V was shortened by 1 base and J by 9 bases, with 7 bases between the two germline ends. Germline CDR1 is SNHLY and CDR2 is FYNNEI. The CDR3 contains 12 residues. CDR3 in amino acids: CASSEGRGEQFF. CDR3 nucleotide sequence: TGTGCCAGCAGTGAAGGGCGGGGTGAGCAGTTCTTC.

J is TRBJ2-1 and V is TRBV2; tentative D call: TRBD1 (5 bases). The germline V gene has CDR1 SNHLY and CDR2 FYNNEI. The CDR3 loop spans 12 amino acids. Trimming shortened V by 11 bases and J by 2 bases, and 10 bases separated the two germline ends. CDR3 sequence reads: CAGARPYNEQFF. CDR3 DNA sequence: TGTGCCGGGGCGCGGCCCTACAATGAGCAGTTCTTC.

This clone was counted at least ten times. This chain joins TRBV18 and TRBJ2-1; perhaps TRBD2 as D (5 bases). This CDR3 contains 18 residues. Trimming stripped 4 bases from V and 1 base from J, with 20 bases between. Germline V gene lookup returns CDR1 KGHSH and CDR2 LQKENI. CDR3 in amino acids: CASSQNDAGIFSYNEQFF. CDR3 sequence (DNA): TGTGCCAGCTCACAGAATGATGCCGGGATTTTTTCCTACAATGAGCAGTTCTTC.

This clone was seen only a few times. The chain employs TRBV6-5 and TRBJ2-2; D may match TRBD1 or TRBD2 (5 bases each). The CDR3 covers 15 residues. V shed 8 bases and J shed 6 bases, with 19 bases lying between them. Germline V gives CDR1 MNHEY, CDR2 SVGAGI. DNA of the CDR3: TGTGCCAGCGGGACGACAGCAACTGGGCCCGGGGAGCTGTTTTTT. Its translation is CASGTTATGPGELFF.

The CDR3 spells CASSQSSGNQPQHF. CDR3 nucleotides: TGTGCCAGCAGCCAGAGCTCAGGGAATCAGCCCCAGCATTTT. The chain joins TRBV3-1 (or the pseudogene TRBV3-2) to TRBJ1-5, with a possible D match to TRBD1 (5 bases). Trimming took off 3 bases at V and 4 bases at J, with 10 bases between the two ends. CDR1 LGHDT and CDR2 YNNKEL come from the germline V gene (reference sequence). There are 14 residues in the CDR3.

The chain combines TRBV2 with TRBJ1-5; no clear D gene. Germline assignment: CDR1 SNHLY and CDR2 FYNNEI. The germline V and J ends were trimmed by 4 bases and 4 bases, with 8 bases remaining between them. This CDR3 is 13 amino acids long. Written as DNA, the CDR3 is TGTGCCAGCAGTGGGCCAGCAAATCAGCCCCAGCATTTT. Translation gives CASSGPANQPQHF.

This chain joins TRBV20-1 and TRBJ1-2; TRBD1 is a possible D gene (5 bases). In germline, CDR1 is DFQATT, CDR2 SNEGSKA (reference sequence). The length of the CDR3 is 15 residues. Deletions cut 3 bases from V and 5 bases from J, with 19 bases between. The DNA of the CDR3 is TGCAGTGCTAGTACCGGGGGGGAAAAAGGATATGGCTACACCTTC. Its translation: CSASTGGEKGYGYTF.

The chain carries TRBV6-5 and TRBJ2-7, with 7 bases that match TRBD1. This CDR3 is built from 14 residues. Losses at the gene ends were 6 bases for V and 10 bases for J; bases not matched to a gene: 15. Germline CDR1 MNHEY, CDR2 SVGAGI. The CDR3 spells CASSQTGTDPRQYF. The DNA of the CDR3 is TGTGCCAGCAGCCAAACCGGGACAGACCCGCGCCAGTACTTC.